The present T cell receptor (beta chain) was sequenced within a study of CD8+CD57+ T cells in acquired aplastic anemia. Study-wide context: Sorted CD4+ and CD8+ cells yielded DNA averaging approximately 3.5 ug. An average of around 11 million reads for CD4+ cells was obtained from healthy donors.

TCR beta VDJ and CDR3 profiles were obtained from a genomic DNA template. Using its own MiXCR run on the reads, TCRdb lists one record per CDR3 protein. Here the sample spans 95,000 to 120,000 distinct CDR3 sequences, 51% being singletons. The study's findings and limits: For CD8+ Simpson's diversity, patients and controls showed no significant difference. The number of CD8+ CDR3 sequences shared by patients and controls was roughly 31.

This clonotype has a single count. Its antigen is still unknown. Germline loops: CDR1 SGHRS, CDR2 YFSETQ. V was shortened by 0 bases and J by 4 bases, with 14 bases between the two germline ends. The CDR3 length is 15 residues. The specimen sequenced was sorted CD4+, CD8+, or CD8+CD57+ T cells (not recorded which) from PBMCs. This TCR was recovered from a human donor in good health, serving as a control. The chain uses TRBV5-1 and TRBJ2-7; maybe TRBD1 (5 bases). The DNA of the CDR3 is TGCGCCAGCAGCTTGGGGGGCGCATCCGCTTACGAGCAGTACTTC. Protein: CASSLGGASAYEQYF.